Following are 23 T cell receptor beta chains from one sample sequenced in a study of beta chain features in type 1 diabetes. All of the isolated RNA was reverse transcribed, so expressed TCRB transcripts were sequenced. The assay was immunoSEQ multiplex PCR, and TCRdb's table has in-frame clones only and misses some. This table has 130,000 or so clones, less than 10% appearing once. Input material: central memory CD4+ T cells from blood. These receptors all come from a woman aged 40 to 49 in good health.

The chain employs TRBV10-3 and TRBJ1-1; 7 nucleotides align to TRBD1. Germline V CDR1 and CDR2: ENHRY, SYGVKD. The CDR3 loop spans 14 amino acids. J gave up 2 bases and V 3 bases, and 3 bases lay outside the gene matches. DNA for the CDR3: TGTGCCATCAGTGACCGACAGGGCAACACTGAAGCTTTCTTT. Its protein product is CAISDRQGNTEAFF.

This clone was detected only a few times. V is TRBV6-6 and J is TRBJ1-4; D is unclear. The V gene lost 4 bases and the J gene lost 0 bases, with 9 bases spanning the gap. Germline CDR1 and CDR2: MNHNY and SVGAGI (reference sequence). The CDR3 consists of 15 residues. The CDR3 sequence is CASSSGRATNEKLFF. The CDR3 DNA is TGTGCCAGCAGTTCCGGGAGGGCAACTAATGAAAAACTGTTTTTT.

This clone has ten or more counts. This chain links TRBV5-1 with TRBJ1-4, with 7 bases matching TRBD1. V shed 3 bases, J shed 0 bases, and the junction held 8 bases outside the gene matches. This CDR3 has 17 amino acids. Germline CDR1 is SGHRS and CDR2 is YFSETQ. CDR3 loop: CASSWQGGPTTNEKLFF. The CDR3, as DNA: TGCGCCAGCAGCTGGCAGGGGGGACCTACAACTAATGAAAAACTGTTTTTT.

The chain carries TRBV4-3 and TRBJ1-2; maybe TRBD1 (5 bases). CDR1 and CDR2 (germline): LGHNA, YSLEER. Trimming pared 4 bases from V and 4 bases from J, leaving 10 bases between. The CDR3 contains 13 residues. The CDR3 spells CASSLTGPYGYTF. Written as DNA, the CDR3 is TGCGCCAGCAGCCTTACAGGTCCCTATGGCTACACCTTC.

The chain combines TRBV19 with TRBJ1-5; 7 nucleotides match TRBD1. The CDR3 is 14 amino acids. V was clipped by 3 bases and J by 11 bases; unmatched bases: 10. Germline-derived CDR1 and CDR2 are LNHDA and SQIVND (reference sequence). CDR3 DNA: TGTGCCAGTAGTATCAGACAGGGCCAGCGATCCCAGCATTTT. Encoded protein: CASSIRQGQRSQHF.

The chain has TRBV7-2 and TRBJ2-5, with D perhaps TRBD2 (6 bases). Germline V lookup: CDR1 SGHTA, CDR2 FQGNSA. The CDR3 covers 14 residues. V was shortened by 11 bases and J by 1 base, with 17 bases between the two germline ends. CDR3 loop: CASQRDGGQETQYF. CDR3 in DNA: TGTGCCTCCCAACGGGACGGGGGCCAAGAGACCCAGTACTTC.

This clone was seen many times. The chain has TRBV29-1 and TRBJ2-1; 16 nucleotides match TRBD2. The V gene end was trimmed by 7 bases and the J gene end by 7 bases; junction bases not matched to a gene: 10. CDR3 length: 16 amino acids. The germline V gene has CDR1 SQVTM and CDR2 ANQGSEA. CDR3 amino acids: CSGGTSGGVLDNEQFF. In DNA, the CDR3 is TGCAGCGGGGGGACTAGCGGGGGGGTTCTGGATAATGAGCAGTTCTTC.

The V gene is TRBV28, the J gene TRBJ1-2; D is possibly TRBD1 (6 bases). The CDR3 totals 15 residues. V lost 2 bases and J 8 bases, leaving 18 bases between the germline ends. CDR1 and CDR2 (germline): MDHEN, SYDVKM. CDR3 DNA: TGTGCCAGCAGTTTAGGGCAGGGTTTTCAGGGGGGCTACACCTTC. Translation: CASSLGQGFQGGYTF.

In its sample, this clone was seen a few times. V usage is TRBV15 and J usage is TRBJ2-3; TRBD1 agrees at 8 bases. Trimming at V came to 8 bases and at J to 6 bases, leaving 10 bases not matched to a gene. Germline CDR1 LNHNV, CDR2 YYDKDF (reference sequence). The length of the CDR3 is 14 residues. CDR3 sequence: CATSTGVELDTQYF. The CDR3 DNA follows: TGTGCCACCTCGACAGGGGTTGAGTTGGATACGCAGTATTTT.

This clone was detected a few times. The rearrangement uses TRBV18 and TRBJ1-2; D is possibly TRBD1 (5 bases). This CDR3 comprises 15 residues. V lost 3 bases to trimming and J lost 8 bases, with 19 bases between them. In germline, CDR1 is KGHSH, CDR2 LQKENI. In DNA form, the CDR3 reads TGTGCCAGCTCACCCCAAACGGACGGGGGTGACGGCTACACCTTC. Protein: CASSPQTDGGDGYTF.

This clone showed up just a few times. The DNA of the CDR3 is TGTGCCAGCAGCTTGATCTCTAGCGGAACCTACGAGCAGTACTTC. Its protein is CASSLISSGTYEQYF. This chain uses TRBV5-6 with TRBJ2-7, with 7 nucleotides matching TRBD2. This CDR3 has 15 amino acids. Germline V gene lookup returns CDR1 SGHDT and CDR2 YYEEEE. Losses at the gene ends were 1 base for V and 2 bases for J; bases not matched to a gene: 6.

The chain couples TRBV5-1 to TRBJ2-7; 16 positions match TRBD2. V lost 5 bases to trimming and J lost 6 bases; unmatched junction nucleotides: 11. Germline V gives CDR1 SGHRS, CDR2 YFSETQ. CDR3 length: 17 residues. The CDR3 here is CASSFGTSGGALAEQYF. DNA for the CDR3: TGCGCCAGCAGTTTTGGGACTAGCGGGGGGGCTTTGGCCGAGCAGTACTTC.

CDR3 region: CSAIRAIEQFF. The DNA for the CDR3 is TGCAGTGCCATTAGAGCTATTGAGCAGTTCTTC. V is TRBV20-1 and J is TRBJ2-1; no clear D. The CDR3 sequence is 11 residues long. CDR1 and CDR2 from the germline V gene are DFQATT and SNEGSKA (reference sequence). Trimming took off 6 bases at V and 9 bases at J, with 12 bases between the two ends.

The genes are TRBV6-4 and TRBJ2-3, with D maybe TRBD2 (6 bases). The CDR3 spans 14 residues. Germline CDR1 and CDR2: MRHNA and SNTAGT. Trimming stripped 3 bases from V and 3 bases from J, with 10 bases between. The CDR3 loop is CASSELAATDTQYF. The CDR3 DNA reads TGTGCCAGCAGTGAACTAGCCGCAACAGATACGCAGTATTTT.

This clone was seen only a few times. The chain combines TRBV7-2 with TRBJ2-2, with 8 bases lining up with TRBD2. V lost 5 bases and J lost 1; bases outside the gene matches: 12. This CDR3 is built from 18 residues. CDR1 is SGHTA and CDR2 is FQGNSA in the germline V gene. The DNA for the CDR3 is TGTGCCAGCAGCCCCAGCCAAGCGGGGGTCGTGAACACCGGGGAGCTGTTTTTT. This translates into CASSPSQAGVVNTGELFF.

This clone was counted a few times. The chain recombines TRBV6-1 with TRBJ2-2, with 15 bases that match TRBD2. Germline V gene lookup returns CDR1 MNHNS and CDR2 SASEGT. The CDR3 consists of 15 residues. V was pared by 6 bases and J by 6 bases, with 2 bases of the junction left unmatched. The DNA of the CDR3 is TGTGCCAGCAGGGGACTAGCGGGGGGCCCCGGGGAGCTGTTTTTT. It codes for CASRGLAGGPGELFF.

The V call is TRBV2, the J call TRBJ1-2, with D possibly TRBD1 on 5 matching bases. Per germline, CDR1 SNHLY and CDR2 FYNNEI. Trimming left V 4 bases short and J 2 bases short, with 8 bases between. The CDR3 is 13 residues long. Written as DNA, the CDR3 is TGTGCCAGCAGTGCTGGGGGGAACTATGGCTACACCTTC. Its protein is CASSAGGNYGYTF. Complete variable domain (other parts from reference TRBV2 and TRBJ1-2): EPEVTQTPSHQVTQMGQEVILRCVPISNHLYFYWYRQILGQKVEFLVSFYNNEISEKSEIFDDQFSVERPDGSNFTLKIRSTKLEDSAMYFCASSAGGNYGYTFGSGTRLTVV.

This clone has more than one count but fewer than ten. The gene calls are TRBV11-2 and TRBJ1-1, with 9 bases aligning to TRBD1. The germline gives CDR1 SGHAT, CDR2 FQNNGV. The length of the CDR3 is 14 residues. V lost 2 bases, J lost 5 bases, and 3 bases stayed unmatched. CDR3 nucleotides: TGTGCCAGCAGCTTAACAGGGGGCAGGACTGAAGCTTTCTTT. It specifies CASSLTGGRTEAFF.

The J gene is TRBJ1-5, the V gene TRBV4-3; 7 bases are shared with TRBD1. After removal of 0 bases from V and 6 bases from J, the junction contained 5 bases not matched to a gene. The CDR3 covers 15 residues. CDR1 and CDR2 from the germline V gene are LGHNA and YSLEER. The CDR3 here is CASSQDRAGGQPQHF. The CDR3 DNA follows: TGCGCCAGCAGCCAAGATCGGGCAGGGGGTCAGCCCCAGCATTTT.

The rearrangement joins TRBV1 to TRBJ2-1; the listed D gene, TRBD2, was not tested against the DNA. TRBV1 is recorded as a pseudogene. The length of the CDR3 is 16 residues. The DNA of the CDR3 is TGCACCAGCAGCCAAGATAGGCGGGGGCTGTACAATGAGCAGTTCTTC. Amino acid sequence: CTSSQDRRGLYNEQFF.

The DNA of the CDR3 is TGTGCCAGCAGCCGCCAGGGGACCCCCGGGGCTGAAGCTTTCTTT. This gives the protein CASSRQGTPGAEAFF. The chain carries TRBV9 and TRBJ1-1, with D possibly being TRBD1 (6 bases). CDR3 length: 15 residues. Germline CDR1 reads SGDLS; CDR2 reads YYNGEE. Trimming left V 4 bases short and J 6 bases short, with 19 bases between.

This clone was seen a few times. The chain is built from TRBV7-2 and TRBJ2-7, with 7 bases lining up with TRBD1. Germline V gene data show CDR1 as SGHTA and CDR2 as FQGNSA. This CDR3 has 16 residues. Trimming removed 4 bases from V and 4 bases from J; junction bases left unmatched: 13. CDR3 sequence (DNA): TGTGCCAGCAGCTCGACATTACAGGGGCCCCGTTACGAGCAGTACTTC. It codes for CASSSTLQGPRYEQYF.

There are a few counts of this clone. The V gene is TRBV6-1, the J gene TRBJ2-2; possibly TRBD1 for D (6 bases). The germline gives CDR1 MNHNS, CDR2 SASEGT. CDR3 size: 14 residues. V gave up 8 bases and J gave up 6 bases, with 16 bases separating them. This CDR3 reads CASSIIQGPGELFF. CDR3 in DNA: TGTGCCAGCTCCATTATACAGGGCCCCGGGGAGCTGTTTTTT.